The rows below give T cell receptor beta chains drawn from one sample of a study of blood T cell repertoires in COVID-19. Produced via immunoSEQ multiplex PCR; TCRdb's table is partial and in-frame only. Of roughly 32,000 clones listed, roughly nine tenths are singletons. Sequencing was carried out using peripheral blood. The receptors were sampled from a man in his sixties with acute or convalescent COVID-19. Both conserved end residues are part of each CDR3. Each record gives: D gene, clone size, J gene, V gene, CDR3 protein, CDR3 DNA. A D gene is named only where the DNA matches it firmly. Size is omitted from some rows. Given values are once, few, many or a class for expanded clones.

D gene: NA; clone size: NA; J gene: TRBJ1-2; V gene: TRBV12-5; CDR3 protein: CASGSHTGPGGYTF; CDR3 DNA: TGTGCTAGTGGTTCGCATACAGGGCCGGGGGGCTACACCTTC
D gene: NA; clone size: NA; J gene: TRBJ2-5; V gene: TRBV19; CDR3 protein: CASSIGGTGSQETQYF; CDR3 DNA: TGTGCCAGTAGTATAGGAGGTACAGGGTCACAAGAGACCCAGTACTTC
D gene: TRBD1; clone size: NA; J gene: TRBJ1-1; V gene: TRBV28; CDR3 protein: CASRQTGNVENTEAFF; CDR3 DNA: TGTGCCAGCAGGCAGACAGGGAATGTCGAGAACACTGAAGCTTTCTTT
D gene: TRBD1; clone size: NA; J gene: TRBJ2-1; V gene: TRBV19; CDR3 protein: CASSRGQGMFNEQFF; CDR3 DNA: TGTGCCAGTAGTAGAGGACAGGGGATGTTTAATGAGCAGTTCTTC
D gene: TRBD1; clone size: NA; J gene: TRBJ2-5; V gene: TRBV5-1; CDR3 protein: CASRGTGAWETQYF; CDR3 DNA: TGCGCCAGCAGGGGGACAGGGGCCTGGGAGACCCAGTACTTC
D gene: NA; clone size: NA; J gene: TRBJ1-5; V gene: TRBV5-8; CDR3 protein: CASSLAGGYSNQPQHF; CDR3 DNA: TGTGCCAGCAGCTTGGCCGGAGGTTATAGCAATCAGCCCCAGCATTTT
D gene: TRBD1; clone size: NA; J gene: TRBJ2-1; V gene: TRBV6-1; CDR3 protein: CASSDFQGADEQFF; CDR3 DNA: TGTGCCAGCAGTGATTTTCAGGGGGCGGATGAGCAGTTCTTC
D gene: TRBD2; clone size: NA; J gene: TRBJ2-1; V gene: TRBV5-5; CDR3 protein: CASSLLAGGLNEQFF; CDR3 DNA: TGTGCCAGCAGCTTACTAGCGGGAGGGCTCAATGAGCAGTTCTTC
D gene: TRBD1; clone size: NA; J gene: TRBJ1-1; V gene: TRBV9; CDR3 protein: CASSDTAGGTEAFF; CDR3 DNA: TGTGCCAGCAGCGATACCGCAGGGGGCACTGAAGCTTTCTTT
D gene: TRBD1; clone size: NA; J gene: TRBJ2-5; V gene: TRBV4-1; CDR3 protein: CASSQTEGQGQETQYF; CDR3 DNA: TGCGCCAGCAGCCAAACCGAGGGACAGGGTCAAGAGACCCAGTACTTC
D gene: TRBD1; clone size: NA; J gene: TRBJ1-2; V gene: TRBV25-1; CDR3 protein: CASSAGQLYGYTF; CDR3 DNA: TGTGCCAGCAGTGCGGGACAGTTATATGGCTACACCTTC
D gene: NA; clone size: NA; J gene: TRBJ2-7; V gene: TRBV6-5; CDR3 protein: CASKLDTYEQYF; CDR3 DNA: TGTGCCAGCAAACTTGACACCTACGAGCAGTACTTC
D gene: TRBD1; clone size: NA; J gene: TRBJ2-2; V gene: TRBV27; CDR3 protein: CASSLRGQTGELFF; CDR3 DNA: TGTGCCAGCAGTTTGAGGGGGCAAACCGGGGAGCTGTTTTTT
D gene: NA; clone size: NA; J gene: TRBJ2-1; V gene: TRBV6-5; CDR3 protein: CASSYGRIAEQFF; CDR3 DNA: TGTGCCAGCAGTTACGGCCGCATCGCTGAGCAGTTCTTC
D gene: NA; clone size: NA; J gene: TRBJ2-1; V gene: TRBV19; CDR3 protein: CASRPLGSDEQFF; CDR3 DNA: TGTGCCAGTAGGCCCCTAGGCTCCGATGAGCAGTTCTTC
D gene: NA; clone size: NA; J gene: TRBJ2-2; V gene: TRBV12-3/TRBV12-4; CDR3 protein: CASRGATGELFF; CDR3 DNA: TGTGCCAGCCGGGGGGCCACCGGGGAGCTGTTTTTT
D gene: TRBD2; clone size: NA; J gene: TRBJ2-1; V gene: TRBV28; CDR3 protein: CASSPGGNEQFF; CDR3 DNA: TGTGCCAGCAGCCCGGGAGGCAATGAGCAGTTCTTC
D gene: TRBD1; clone size: once; J gene: TRBJ1-4; V gene: TRBV7-9; CDR3 protein: CASSPRGHGNEKLFF; CDR3 DNA: TGTGCCAGCAGCCCAAGGGGGCATGGTAATGAAAAACTGTTTTTT
D gene: TRBD2; clone size: once; J gene: TRBJ2-1; V gene: TRBV5-1; CDR3 protein: CASSPGTRSYNEQFF; CDR3 DNA: TGCGCCAGCTCTCCCGGGACTAGGTCCTACAATGAGCAGTTCTTC
D gene: NA; clone size: NA; J gene: TRBJ2-3; V gene: TRBV3-1/TRBV3-2; CDR3 protein: CASSQGSVGGADTQYF; CDR3 DNA: TGTGCCAGCAGCCAAGGATCGGTGGGAGGCGCAGATACGCAGTATTTT
D gene: NA; clone size: NA; J gene: TRBJ2-1; V gene: TRBV20-1; CDR3 protein: CSASLGSSYNEQFF; CDR3 DNA: TGCAGTGCTAGTTTGGGGAGCTCCTACAATGAGCAGTTCTTC
D gene: TRBD1; clone size: NA; J gene: TRBJ1-3; V gene: TRBV2; CDR3 protein: CASKQGTSGNTIYF; CDR3 DNA: TGTGCCAGCAAACAGGGGACTTCTGGAAACACCATATATTTT
D gene: NA; clone size: NA; J gene: TRBJ2-6; V gene: TRBV5-1; CDR3 protein: CASSHTASGANVLTF; CDR3 DNA: TGCGCCAGCAGCCATACAGCCTCTGGGGCCAACGTCCTGACTTTC
D gene: TRBD2; clone size: NA; J gene: TRBJ2-5; V gene: TRBV11-2; CDR3 protein: CASSLVSRGGETQYF; CDR3 DNA: TGTGCCAGCAGCTTAGTTAGCCGGGGGGGAGAGACCCAGTACTTC
D gene: NA; clone size: NA; J gene: TRBJ1-2; V gene: TRBV5-1; CDR3 protein: CASSFRRSTPYGYTF; CDR3 DNA: TGCGCCAGCAGCTTCAGAAGGTCGACACCCTATGGCTACACCTTC
D gene: NA; clone size: NA; J gene: TRBJ2-5; V gene: TRBV28; CDR3 protein: CASSLPGQETQYF; CDR3 DNA: TGTGCCAGCAGCCTCCCGGGACAAGAGACCCAGTACTTC
D gene: NA; clone size: once; J gene: TRBJ2-2; V gene: TRBV12-5; CDR3 protein: CASLEGGFGELFF; CDR3 DNA: TGTGCTAGTCTGGAGGGAGGATTCGGGGAGCTGTTTTTT
D gene: NA; clone size: NA; J gene: TRBJ2-5; V gene: TRBV5-1; CDR3 protein: CASSLNVGPETQYF; CDR3 DNA: TGCGCCAGCAGCTTGAACGTTGGCCCAGAGACCCAGTACTTC
D gene: TRBD1; clone size: NA; J gene: TRBJ2-2; V gene: TRBV11-3; CDR3 protein: CASSFDRGWDAGELFF; CDR3 DNA: TGTGCCAGCAGCTTTGACAGGGGATGGGACGCCGGGGAGCTGTTTTTT
D gene: TRBD1; clone size: NA; J gene: TRBJ1-4; V gene: TRBV5-6; CDR3 protein: CASTYGQGNEKLFF; CDR3 DNA: TGTGCCAGCACCTACGGACAGGGTAATGAAAAACTGTTTTTT
D gene: TRBD1; clone size: NA; J gene: TRBJ2-7; V gene: TRBV29-1; CDR3 protein: CSVAGTGGNYEQYF; CDR3 DNA: TGCAGCGTTGCCGGGACAGGGGGTAATTACGAGCAGTACTTC
D gene: NA; clone size: NA; J gene: TRBJ2-7; V gene: TRBV20-1; CDR3 protein: CSATIDYEQYF; CDR3 DNA: TGCAGTGCTACTATCGACTACGAGCAGTACTTC
D gene: TRBD2; clone size: NA; J gene: TRBJ2-1; V gene: TRBV4-3; CDR3 protein: CASSHHREDEQFF; CDR3 DNA: TGCGCCAGCAGCCACCATCGGGAGGATGAGCAGTTCTTC
D gene: NA; clone size: NA; J gene: TRBJ2-6; V gene: TRBV10-3; CDR3 protein: CAIGSSAAGANVLTF; CDR3 DNA: TGTGCCATCGGGTCGTCGGCGGCTGGGGCCAACGTCCTGACTTTC
D gene: NA; clone size: NA; J gene: TRBJ2-3; V gene: TRBV24-1; CDR3 protein: CATSDLLGLDTQYF; CDR3 DNA: TGTGCCACCAGTGATTTGCTGGGCTTAGATACGCAGTATTTT
D gene: NA; clone size: NA; J gene: TRBJ2-7; V gene: TRBV6-5; CDR3 protein: CASSPLRGEQYF; CDR3 DNA: TGTGCCAGCAGTCCCCTAAGGGGCGAGCAGTACTTC
D gene: NA; clone size: NA; J gene: TRBJ2-6; V gene: TRBV7-6; CDR3 protein: CASSPLGASGANVLTF; CDR3 DNA: TGTGCCAGCAGCCCCTTGGGGGCGTCTGGGGCCAACGTCCTGACTTTC
D gene: NA; clone size: NA; J gene: TRBJ1-4; V gene: TRBV6-5; CDR3 protein: CASSYSGQSFEKLFF; CDR3 DNA: TGTGCCAGCAGTTACTCTGGACAGAGCTTTGAAAAACTGTTTTTT
D gene: NA; clone size: NA; J gene: TRBJ1-1; V gene: TRBV6-5; CDR3 protein: CASSLQGLPNTEAFF; CDR3 DNA: TGTGCCAGCAGCTTACAGGGCCTGCCGAACACTGAAGCTTTCTTT
D gene: NA; clone size: NA; J gene: TRBJ2-7; V gene: TRBV11-3; CDR3 protein: CASSLGGRWLGEQYF; CDR3 DNA: TGTGCCAGCAGCCTGGGTGGGAGATGGCTGGGGGAGCAGTACTTC
D gene: TRBD1; clone size: NA; J gene: TRBJ2-5; V gene: TRBV19; CDR3 protein: CASRATGAGLETQYF; CDR3 DNA: TGTGCCAGTAGGGCCACAGGGGCCGGTTTGGAGACCCAGTACTTC
D gene: NA; clone size: NA; J gene: TRBJ2-7; V gene: TRBV6-5; CDR3 protein: CASSRLDTYEQYF; CDR3 DNA: TGTGCCAGCTCCCGACTAGACACCTACGAGCAGTACTTC
D gene: NA; clone size: NA; J gene: TRBJ2-1; V gene: TRBV4-1; CDR3 protein: CASSQEGAANVENEQFF; CDR3 DNA: TGCGCCAGCAGCCAAGAGGGAGCGGCAAACGTCGAAAATGAGCAGTTCTTC
D gene: TRBD1; clone size: NA; J gene: TRBJ2-5; V gene: TRBV6-5; CDR3 protein: CASSYTRTGETETQYF; CDR3 DNA: TGTGCCAGCAGTTACACGCGGACAGGGGAAACGGAGACCCAGTACTTC
D gene: TRBD1; clone size: NA; J gene: TRBJ1-3; V gene: TRBV4-1; CDR3 protein: CASSQVDREAGNTIYF; CDR3 DNA: TGCGCCAGCAGCCAAGTGGACAGGGAAGCGGGAAACACCATATATTTT
D gene: TRBD2; clone size: NA; J gene: TRBJ2-1; V gene: TRBV7-9; CDR3 protein: CASSPRLAGGNEQFF; CDR3 DNA: TGTGCCAGCAGCCCCCGGCTAGCGGGAGGGAATGAGCAGTTCTTC
D gene: NA; clone size: NA; J gene: TRBJ2-7; V gene: TRBV27; CDR3 protein: CASSSPLTTGWVF; CDR3 DNA: TGTGCCAGCAGTTCGCCTCTTACTACAGGTTGGGTTTTC